This T cell receptor beta chain was recovered during a study of Ad26.COV2.S vaccination and SARS-CoV-2 variants. The CDR3 covers 16 residues. Germline-derived CDR1 and CDR2 are SNHLY and FYNNEI. TCRdb keeps only in-frame clones here, not all; method: immunoSEQ multiplex PCR. The sample lists about half a million clones; around 89% were seen once. This clone is a singleton in its sample. At one boundary the junction diverges from the germline segment, which might be a read error. Treatment noted: roughly 18 received Ad26.COV2.S at low or high dose, single or two shots; roughly 5 received placebo; per-sample allocation not given. Sampling happened 63 days after the first vaccine or placebo injection.

The chain links TRBV2 to TRBJ2-7; possibly TRBD1 for D (6 bases). The material was peripheral blood, obtained in a trial of Ad26.COV2.S vaccine versus placebo. The receptor was derived from a person between 18 and 65 years old who received the Ad26.COV2.S COVID-19 vaccine or a placebo. The CDR3 bases are TGTGCCAGGAGTGCCTACCGGACAGCCTCAAACTACGAGCAGTACTTC. Amino acid sequence: CARSAYRTASNYEQYF.